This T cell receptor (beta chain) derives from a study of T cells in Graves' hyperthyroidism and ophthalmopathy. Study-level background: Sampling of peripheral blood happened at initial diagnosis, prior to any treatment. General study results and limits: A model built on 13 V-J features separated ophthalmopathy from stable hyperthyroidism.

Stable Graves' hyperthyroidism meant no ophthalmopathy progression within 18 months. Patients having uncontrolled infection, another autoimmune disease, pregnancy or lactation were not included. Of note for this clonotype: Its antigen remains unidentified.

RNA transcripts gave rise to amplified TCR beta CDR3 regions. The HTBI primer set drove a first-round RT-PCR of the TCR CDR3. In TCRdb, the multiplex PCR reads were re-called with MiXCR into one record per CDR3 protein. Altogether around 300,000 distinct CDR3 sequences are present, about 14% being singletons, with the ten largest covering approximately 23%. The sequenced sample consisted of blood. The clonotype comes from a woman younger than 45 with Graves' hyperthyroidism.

CDR3 in amino acids: CATSREATLGSLEQFF. In DNA form, the CDR3 reads TGTGCCACCAGCAGAGAGGCCACCCTGGGGTCTCTTGAGCAGTTCTTC. The gene calls are TRBV15 and TRBJ2-1; D gene ambiguous. This CDR3 is built from 16 residues. V was cut by 0 bases and J by 9 bases, with 18 bases left in between. From germline, CDR1 is LNHNV and CDR2 YYDKDF (reference sequence).